A single sample gave rise to the 9 T cell receptor beta chains below, sequenced in a study of blood T cell repertoires in COVID-19. Produced via immunoSEQ multiplex PCR; TCRdb's table is partial and in-frame only. The sample holds 25,000 to 35,000 clones; around 74% are singletons and the top ten take almost 8%. The sample taken for sequencing was peripheral blood. Source of these receptors: a woman between 65 and 79 years old with active or convalescent COVID-19.

The chain couples TRBV7-2 to TRBJ2-7; D call uncertain. The germline V and J ends were trimmed by 6 bases and 2 bases, with 17 bases remaining between them. The CDR3 is made up of 15 amino acids. Germline V gene sequence: CDR1 SGHTA, CDR2 FQGNSA. The CDR3 reads CASRLYSPLTYEQYF. Written as DNA, the CDR3 is TGTGCCAGCAGACTCTACAGCCCCCTCACCTACGAGCAGTACTTC.

This chain uses TRBV2 with TRBJ2-7; 9 bases map to TRBD2. Germline V gene sequence: CDR1 SNHLY, CDR2 FYNNEI. The CDR3 contains 18 residues. V lost 5 bases, J lost 6 bases, and 20 bases stayed unmatched. CDR3 nucleotide sequence: TGTGCCAGCAGTCTGCGGGGGGGCCTTTCGAATAATGATGCCGAGCAGTACTTC. Translation: CASSLRGGLSNNDAEQYF.

The chain joins TRBV29-1 to TRBJ1-4; D gene unclear. Germline CDR1 is SQVTM and CDR2 is ANQGSEA. The CDR3 length is 14 residues. V was trimmed by 5 bases and J by 0 bases, leaving 10 bases between them. The DNA for the CDR3 is TGCAGCGTTTCCTCCGGGGCAACTAATGAAAAACTGTTTTTT. This gives the protein CSVSSGATNEKLFF. The variable domain in full, with the rest retrieved from reference TRBV29-1 and TRBJ1-4, is SAVISQKPSRDICQRGTSLTIQCQVDSQVTMMFWYRQQPGQSLTLIATANQGSEATYESGFVIDKFPISRPNLTFSTLTVSNMSPEDSSIYLCSVSSGATNEKLFFGSGTQLSVL.

This clone appeared a few times. This chain links TRBV19 with TRBJ1-2; the match to TRBD1 covers 7 bases. The CDR3 has 18 amino acids. The J segment lost 0 bases and the V segment lost 6 bases, leaving 16 bases of the junction unmatched. Germline CDR1 LNHDA, CDR2 SQIVND (reference sequence). CDR3 loop: CASSREGQPYHSNYGYTF. CDR3 nucleotide sequence: TGTGCCAGTAGCAGAGAGGGACAGCCCTACCATTCTAACTATGGCTACACCTTC.

This clone appeared a few times. The J gene is TRBJ1-1, the V gene TRBV27, with TRBD1 matching over 7 bases. The CDR3 consists of 13 residues. Germline trimming cut 4 bases from V and 6 bases from J; bases unmatched to any gene: 5. CDR1 is MNHEY and CDR2 is SMNVEV in the germline V gene (reference sequence). The CDR3 region has the DNA TGTGCCAGCAGTTCCATAGACAGGGCTGAAGCTTTCTTT. Its translation: CASSSIDRAEAFF.

V gene TRBV20-1 combines with J gene TRBJ1-1, with 7 bases that match TRBD1. With 5 bases clipped from V and 10 bases from J, the junction kept 7 bases outside the gene matches. The germline gives CDR1 DFQATT, CDR2 SNEGSKA (reference sequence). This CDR3 is built from 11 residues. CDR3 region: CSAQQGTGAFF. The CDR3 DNA sequence: TGCAGTGCTCAACAGGGGACCGGAGCTTTCTTT.

The chain uses TRBV10-3 and TRBJ2-1, with 8 nucleotides matching TRBD1. CDR1 is ENHRY and CDR2 is SYGVKD in the germline V gene. J lost 1 base, V lost 9 bases, and 11 bases had no gene match. The CDR3 extends over 16 amino acids. The DNA for the CDR3 is TGTGCCATGAGTTCGGGACAGGTGGGGTCCTACAATGAGCAGTTCTTC. This translates into CAMSSGQVGSYNEQFF.

The chain carries TRBV24-1 and TRBJ2-1, with 9 bases lining up with TRBD2. Germline V gene sequence: CDR1 KGHDR, CDR2 SFDVKD. The CDR3 consists of 18 residues. V lost 0 bases to trimming and J lost 0 bases; unmatched junction nucleotides: 5. Here the CDR3 reads CATSDLATSGSSYNEQFF. CDR3 DNA sequence: TGTGCCACCAGTGATTTGGCGACTAGCGGTAGCTCCTACAATGAGCAGTTCTTC.

The chain links TRBV7-8 to TRBJ2-3, with TRBD2 identical over 9 bases. The CDR3 loop spans 16 amino acids. J gave up 3 bases and V 1 base, and 5 bases lay outside the gene matches. Germline CDR1 SGHVS, CDR2 FQNEAQ. CDR3 protein: CASSLDEAGGTDTQYF. The CDR3 DNA reads TGTGCCAGCAGCTTAGACGAGGCGGGGGGGACAGATACGCAGTATTTT.